This T cell receptor (beta chain) was recovered during a study of blood T cells in healthy people across ages. Study observations and caveats: PBMCs that were unsorted prevented a conclusive naive versus antigen-experienced comparison. Higher diversity, along with more naive CD4+ cells, distinguished long-lived donors from aged donors. Getting older went along with TCR beta diversity per million T cells dropping roughly linearly.

This clonotype came up a few times. Its antigen is not identified. A sample-barcoded 5' primer and a J-beta primer mix were used in a second PCR of about 6 to 12 cycles. All samples yielded 2.5 million or more CDR3-containing paired-end reads. TCRdb re-derived calls from the 5' RACE reads in MiXCR, one entry per CDR3 protein. The profile shows 1.5 million to 1.8 million distinct CDR3 sequences, about 42% of them singletons. The CDR3 extends over 15 amino acids. Trimming stripped 6 bases from V and 3 bases from J, with 19 bases between. Germline CDR1 reads SGHRS; CDR2 reads YFSETQ. The chain employs TRBV5-1 and TRBJ2-7, with D maybe TRBD2 (5 bases). Sequenced sample: blood. This TCR was sampled from a woman younger than 30 in good health. As DNA, the CDR3 is TGCGCCAGCAACCCATTGGAGGTGGGCATCTACGAGCAGTACTTC. This translates into CASNPLEVGIYEQYF. Full variable domain (missing parts from reference TRBV5-1 and TRBJ2-7): KAGVTQTPRYLIKTRGQQVTLSCSPISGHRSVSWYQQTPGQGLQFLFEYFSETQRNKGNFPGRFSGRQFSNSRSEMNVSTLELGDSALYLCASNPLEVGIYEQYFGPGTRLTVT.